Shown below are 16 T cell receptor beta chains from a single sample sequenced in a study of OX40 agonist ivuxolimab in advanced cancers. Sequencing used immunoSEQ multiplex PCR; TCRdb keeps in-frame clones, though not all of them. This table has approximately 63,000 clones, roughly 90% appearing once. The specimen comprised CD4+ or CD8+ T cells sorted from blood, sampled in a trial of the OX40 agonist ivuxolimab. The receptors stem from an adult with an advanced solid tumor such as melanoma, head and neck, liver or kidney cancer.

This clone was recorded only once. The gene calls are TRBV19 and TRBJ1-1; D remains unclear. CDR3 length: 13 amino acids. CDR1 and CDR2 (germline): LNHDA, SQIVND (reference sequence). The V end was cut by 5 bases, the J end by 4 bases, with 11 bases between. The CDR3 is CASSLNRATEAFF. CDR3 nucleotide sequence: TGTGCCAGTAGTCTTAACAGAGCCACTGAAGCTTTCTTT. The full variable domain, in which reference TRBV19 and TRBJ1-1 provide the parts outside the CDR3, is DGGITQSPKYLFRKEGQNVTLSCEQNLNHDAMYWYRQDPGQGLRLIYYSQIVNDFQKGDIAEGYSVSREKKESFPLTVTSAQKNPTAFYLCASSLNRATEAFFGQGTRLTVV.

The CDR3, as DNA: TGTGCCAGCAGCTTAAACAGGGCGCCCGGGGAGCTGTTTTTT. Protein: CASSLNRAPGELFF. The V and J genes are TRBV11-2 and TRBJ2-2; maybe TRBD1 (6 bases). The CDR3 runs 14 residues. The V gene lost 2 bases and the J gene lost 6 bases, with 10 bases spanning the gap. The germline V gene encodes CDR1 SGHAT and CDR2 FQNNGV.

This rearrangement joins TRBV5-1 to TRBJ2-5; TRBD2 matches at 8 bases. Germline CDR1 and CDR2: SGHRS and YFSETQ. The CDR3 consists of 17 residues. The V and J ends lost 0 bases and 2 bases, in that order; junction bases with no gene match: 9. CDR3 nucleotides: TGCGCCAGCAGCTTGGCTGGGTCTAGCGGGCAACAAGAGACCCAGTACTTC. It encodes CASSLAGSSGQQETQYF.

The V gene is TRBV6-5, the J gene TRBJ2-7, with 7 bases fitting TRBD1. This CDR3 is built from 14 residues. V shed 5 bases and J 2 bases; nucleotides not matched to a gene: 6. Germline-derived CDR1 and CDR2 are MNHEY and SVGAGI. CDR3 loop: CASSLRTGTYEQYF. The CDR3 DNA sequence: TGTGCCAGCAGTCTACGGACAGGTACCTACGAGCAGTACTTC.

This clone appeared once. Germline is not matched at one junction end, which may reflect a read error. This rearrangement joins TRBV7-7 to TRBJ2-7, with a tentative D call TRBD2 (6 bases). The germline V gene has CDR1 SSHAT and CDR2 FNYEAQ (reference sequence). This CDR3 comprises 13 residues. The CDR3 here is CASSLSSGYEQYF. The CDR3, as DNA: TGTGCTAGCAGCTTGAGTAGCGGCTACGAGCAGTACTTC.

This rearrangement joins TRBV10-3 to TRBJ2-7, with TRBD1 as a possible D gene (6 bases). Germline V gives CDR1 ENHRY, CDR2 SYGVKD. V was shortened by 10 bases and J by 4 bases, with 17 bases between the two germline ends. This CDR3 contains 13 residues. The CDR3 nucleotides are TGTGCCAGCAGAGAACAGGGAGTATACGAGCAGTACTTC. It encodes CASREQGVYEQYF.

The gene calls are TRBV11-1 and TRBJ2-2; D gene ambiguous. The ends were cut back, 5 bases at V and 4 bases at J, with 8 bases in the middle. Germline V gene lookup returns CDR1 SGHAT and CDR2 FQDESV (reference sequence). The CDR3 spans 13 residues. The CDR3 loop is CASSLQSTGELFF. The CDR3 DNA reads TGTGCCAGCAGCCTACAGAGCACCGGGGAGCTGTTTTTT. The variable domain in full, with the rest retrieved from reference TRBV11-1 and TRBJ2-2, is EAEVAQSPRYKITEKSQAVAFWCDPISGHATLYWYRQILGQGPELLVQFQDESVVDDSQLPKDRFSAERLKGVDSTLKIQPAELGDSAMYLCASSLQSTGELFFGEGSRLTVL.

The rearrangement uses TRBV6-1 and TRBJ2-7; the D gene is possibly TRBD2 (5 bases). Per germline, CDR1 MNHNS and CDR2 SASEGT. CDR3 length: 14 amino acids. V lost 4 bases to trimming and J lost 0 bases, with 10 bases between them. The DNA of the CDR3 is TGTGCCAGCAGTGTGAGGGAGACCTCCTACGAGCAGTACTTC. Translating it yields CASSVRETSYEQYF.

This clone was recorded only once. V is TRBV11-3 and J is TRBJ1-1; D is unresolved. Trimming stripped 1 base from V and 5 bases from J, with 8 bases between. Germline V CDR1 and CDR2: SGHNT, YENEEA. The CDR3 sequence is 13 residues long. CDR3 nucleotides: TGTGCCAGCAGCTTAGTACCGGGTACTGAAGCTTTCTTT. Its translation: CASSLVPGTEAFF.

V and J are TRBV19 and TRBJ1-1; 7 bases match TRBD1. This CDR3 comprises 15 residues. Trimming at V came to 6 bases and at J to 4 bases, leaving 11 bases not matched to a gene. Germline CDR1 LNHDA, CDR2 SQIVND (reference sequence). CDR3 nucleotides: TGTGCCAGTAGCCCAGATCGGGACAGACCCACTGAAGCTTTCTTT. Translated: CASSPDRDRPTEAFF.

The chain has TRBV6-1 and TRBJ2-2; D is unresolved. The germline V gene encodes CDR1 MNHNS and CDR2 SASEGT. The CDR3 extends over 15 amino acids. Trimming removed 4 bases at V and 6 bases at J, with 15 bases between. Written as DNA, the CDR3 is TGTGCCAGCAGTGTGGTCAGAGCTCCCTCCGGGGAGCTGTTTTTT. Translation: CASSVVRAPSGELFF.

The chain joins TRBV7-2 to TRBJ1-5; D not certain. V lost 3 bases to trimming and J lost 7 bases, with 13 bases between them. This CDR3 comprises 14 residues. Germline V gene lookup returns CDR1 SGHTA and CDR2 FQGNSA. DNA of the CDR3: TGTGCCAGCAGCTTTGACCCAGCGGGGCAGCCCCAGCATTTT. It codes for CASSFDPAGQPQHF.

In DNA form, the CDR3 reads TGTGCCAGCAGCGGGACTAGCACAGATACGCAGTATTTT. This sequence encodes CASSGTSTDTQYF. This sequence joins TRBV9 and TRBJ2-3; D might be TRBD2 (5 bases). The germline V gene encodes CDR1 SGDLS and CDR2 YYNGEE. The V and J ends lost 3 bases and 0 bases respectively, with 5 bases between them. The CDR3 has 13 amino acids.

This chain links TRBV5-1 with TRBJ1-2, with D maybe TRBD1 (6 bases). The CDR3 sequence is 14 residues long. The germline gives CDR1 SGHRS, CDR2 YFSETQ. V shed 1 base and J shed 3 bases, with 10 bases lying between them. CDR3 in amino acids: CASSLSRTDYGYTF. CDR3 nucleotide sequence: TGCGCCAGCAGCTTGTCGAGGACAGACTATGGCTACACCTTC.

CDR3 coding DNA: TGTGCCAGCAGCACTGGACTAGCGGGGGCGGTCGGGGAGCTGTTTTTT. Its protein product is CASSTGLAGAVGELFF. This sequence joins TRBV4-2 and TRBJ2-2; 13 bases agree with TRBD2. The germline V gene encodes CDR1 LGHNA and CDR2 YNFKEQ. The CDR3 is 16 amino acids. The V gene end was trimmed by 5 bases and the J gene end by 7 bases; junction bases not matched to a gene: 7.

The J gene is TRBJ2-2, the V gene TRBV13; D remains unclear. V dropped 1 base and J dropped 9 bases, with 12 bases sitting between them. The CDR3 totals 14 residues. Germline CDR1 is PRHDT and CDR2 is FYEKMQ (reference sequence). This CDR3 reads CASSLVAGSRELFF. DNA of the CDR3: TGTGCCAGCAGCTTAGTGGCCGGGTCCCGGGAGCTGTTTTTT.